Presented here are 5 T cell receptor beta chains from one specimen sequenced in a study of T cell responses to AZD1222 COVID-19 vaccine. The data were produced by immunoSEQ multiplex PCR, yet TCRdb's version contains in-frame clones alone and is incomplete. The data hold about 130,000 clones, with about 88% observed a single time. The starting material was peripheral blood, obtained on day 0 of AZD1222 vaccination. Every receptor here comes from an adult in good health.

The CDR3 reads CASSPRIRDRGRNEQFF. The CDR3 DNA follows: TGTGCCAGCAGCCCCCGGATCCGGGACAGGGGAAGGAATGAGCAGTTCTTC. V is TRBV11-2 and J is TRBJ2-1, with TRBD1 matching over 10 bases. V lost 5 bases and J lost 7; bases outside the gene matches: 14. Germline V lookup: CDR1 SGHAT, CDR2 FQNNGV. The CDR3 runs 17 residues.

This clone was picked up a small number of times. This chain uses TRBV10-2 with TRBJ2-5; D unclear. Per the germline V gene, CDR1 is WSHSY and CDR2 is SAAADI. Trimming took 2 bases from V and 3 from J, leaving 10 bases between them. This CDR3 has 14 residues. The CDR3 region has the DNA TGCGCCAGCAGTGAGATCCTGCTAGAAGAGACCCAGTACTTC. Residues: CASSEILLEETQYF.

The chain couples TRBV24-1 to TRBJ2-2; D unclear. V lost 10 bases to trimming and J lost 0 bases, with 14 bases between them. Germline assignment: CDR1 KGHDR and CDR2 SFDVKD. The CDR3 has 15 residues. CDR3 nucleotides: TGTGCCACTTGGTCGGGCCGAGCGAACACCGGGGAGCTGTTTTTT. Amino acid sequence: CATWSGRANTGELFF.

The chain has TRBV3-1 (or the pseudogene TRBV3-2) and TRBJ2-2; the D gene is possibly TRBD2 (7 bases). The CDR3 is 18 residues long. Germline loops: CDR1 LGHDT, CDR2 YNNKEL (reference sequence). Trimming left V 1 base short and J 0 bases short, with 15 bases between. The CDR3 loop reads CASSQVAGAIANTGELFF. The CDR3 DNA sequence: TGTGCCAGCAGCCAAGTCGCGGGGGCAATCGCGAACACCGGGGAGCTGTTTTTT.

The chain links TRBV6-2 or TRBV6-3 to TRBJ2-3; 9 bases line up with TRBD2. Germline CDR1 reads MNHEY; CDR2 reads SVGEGT. Losses at the gene ends were 2 bases for V and 0 bases for J; bases not matched to a gene: 0. CDR3 length equals 15 residues. In DNA form, the CDR3 reads TGTGCCAGCAGTTACCTAGCGGGGAGCACAGATACGCAGTATTTT. This codes for CASSYLAGSTDTQYF.